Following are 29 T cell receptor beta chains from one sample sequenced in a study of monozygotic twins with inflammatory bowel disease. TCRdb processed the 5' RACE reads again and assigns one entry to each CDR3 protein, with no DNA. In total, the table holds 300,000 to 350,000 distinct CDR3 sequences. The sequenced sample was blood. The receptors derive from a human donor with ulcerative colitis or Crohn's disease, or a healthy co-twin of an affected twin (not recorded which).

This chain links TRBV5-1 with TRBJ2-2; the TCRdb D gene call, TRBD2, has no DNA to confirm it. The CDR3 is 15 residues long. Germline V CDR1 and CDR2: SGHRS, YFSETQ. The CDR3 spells CASSQEIAGNGELFF.

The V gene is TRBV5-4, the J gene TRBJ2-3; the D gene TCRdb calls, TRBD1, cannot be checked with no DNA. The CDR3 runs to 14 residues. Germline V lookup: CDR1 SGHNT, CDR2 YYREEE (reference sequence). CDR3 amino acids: CASSQGLEPDTQYF.

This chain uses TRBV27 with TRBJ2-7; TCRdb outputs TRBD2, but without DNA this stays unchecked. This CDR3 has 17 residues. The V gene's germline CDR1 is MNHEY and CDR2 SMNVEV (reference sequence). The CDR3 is CASSLISASGVSYEQYF.

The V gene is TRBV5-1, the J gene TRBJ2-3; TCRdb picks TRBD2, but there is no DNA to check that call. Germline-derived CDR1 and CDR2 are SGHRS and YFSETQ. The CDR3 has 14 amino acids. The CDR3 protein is CASRASGYTDTQYF.

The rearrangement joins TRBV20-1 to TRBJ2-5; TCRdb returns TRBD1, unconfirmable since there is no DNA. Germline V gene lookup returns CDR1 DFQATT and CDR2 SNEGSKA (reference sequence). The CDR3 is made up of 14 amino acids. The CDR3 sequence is CSASDPSGRETQYF.

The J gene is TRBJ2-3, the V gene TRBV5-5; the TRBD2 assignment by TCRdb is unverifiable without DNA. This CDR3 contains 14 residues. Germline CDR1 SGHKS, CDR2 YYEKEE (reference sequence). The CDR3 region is CASRGLAGPDTQYF.

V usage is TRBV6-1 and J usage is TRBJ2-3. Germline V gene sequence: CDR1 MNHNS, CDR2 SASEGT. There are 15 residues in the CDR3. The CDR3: CASSGVSVNPDTQYF.

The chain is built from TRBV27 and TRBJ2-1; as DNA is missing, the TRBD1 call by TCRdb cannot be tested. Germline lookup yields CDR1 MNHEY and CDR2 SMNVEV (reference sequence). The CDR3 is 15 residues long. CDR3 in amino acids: CASSLGREVFNEQFF.

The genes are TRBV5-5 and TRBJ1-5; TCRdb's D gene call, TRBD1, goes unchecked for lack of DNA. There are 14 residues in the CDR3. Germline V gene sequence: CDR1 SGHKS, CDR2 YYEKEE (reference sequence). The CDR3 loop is CASSPGQGVQPQHF.

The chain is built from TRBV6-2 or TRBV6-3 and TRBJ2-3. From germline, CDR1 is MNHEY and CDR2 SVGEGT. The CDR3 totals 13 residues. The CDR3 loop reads CASSYPGPATQYF.

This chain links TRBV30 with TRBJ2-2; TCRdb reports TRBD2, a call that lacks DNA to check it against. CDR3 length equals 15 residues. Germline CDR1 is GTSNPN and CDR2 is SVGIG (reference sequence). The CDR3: CAWSVPGALSGELFF.

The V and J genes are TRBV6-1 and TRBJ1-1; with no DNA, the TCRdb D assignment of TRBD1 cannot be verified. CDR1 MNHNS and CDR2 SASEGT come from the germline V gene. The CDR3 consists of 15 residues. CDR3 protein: CAGSKSTGRSTEAFF.

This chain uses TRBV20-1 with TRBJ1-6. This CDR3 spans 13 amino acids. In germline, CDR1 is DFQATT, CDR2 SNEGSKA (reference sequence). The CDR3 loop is CSAREVPGAPLHF.

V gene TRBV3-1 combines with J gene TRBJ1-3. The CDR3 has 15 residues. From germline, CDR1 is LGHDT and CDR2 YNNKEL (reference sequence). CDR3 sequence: CASSQSVTSGNTIYF.

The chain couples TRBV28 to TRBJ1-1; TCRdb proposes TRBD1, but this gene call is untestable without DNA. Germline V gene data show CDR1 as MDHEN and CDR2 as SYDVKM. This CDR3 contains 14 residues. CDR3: CASSVSRPYTEAFF.

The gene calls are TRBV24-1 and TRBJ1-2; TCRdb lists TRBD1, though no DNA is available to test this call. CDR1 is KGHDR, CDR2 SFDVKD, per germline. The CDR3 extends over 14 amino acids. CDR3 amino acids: CATSGTVTNYGYTF.

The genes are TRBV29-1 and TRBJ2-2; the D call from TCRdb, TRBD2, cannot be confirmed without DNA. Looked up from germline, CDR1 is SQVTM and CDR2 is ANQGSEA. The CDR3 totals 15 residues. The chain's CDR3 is CSVEHGGAHTGELFF.

This CDR3 reads CASGQGHGYTF. This chain joins TRBV19 and TRBJ1-2; TCRdb's D gene call, TRBD1, goes unchecked for lack of DNA. CDR3 length equals 11 residues. Germline CDR1 and CDR2: LNHDA and SQIVND (reference sequence).

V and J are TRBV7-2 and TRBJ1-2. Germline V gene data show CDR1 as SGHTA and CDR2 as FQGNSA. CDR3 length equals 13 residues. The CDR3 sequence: CASSLNPNYGYTF.

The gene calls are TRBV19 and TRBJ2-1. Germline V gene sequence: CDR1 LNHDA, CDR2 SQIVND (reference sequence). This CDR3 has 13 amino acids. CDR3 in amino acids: CASRGISYNEQFF.

CDR3: CSALTSTDTQYF. The gene calls are TRBV29-1 and TRBJ2-3. CDR3 length equals 12 residues. CDR1 is SQVTM, CDR2 ANQGSEA, per germline.

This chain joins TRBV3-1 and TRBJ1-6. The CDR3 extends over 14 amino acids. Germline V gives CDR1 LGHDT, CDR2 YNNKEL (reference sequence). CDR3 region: CASSQNSYNSPLHF.

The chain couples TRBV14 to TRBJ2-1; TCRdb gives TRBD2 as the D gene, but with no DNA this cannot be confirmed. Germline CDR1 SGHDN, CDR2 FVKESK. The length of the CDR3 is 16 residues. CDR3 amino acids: CASSQEEGPRYNEQFF.

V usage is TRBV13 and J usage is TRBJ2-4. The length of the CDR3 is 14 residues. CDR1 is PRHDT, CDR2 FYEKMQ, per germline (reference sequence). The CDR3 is CASRSSRAKNIQYF.

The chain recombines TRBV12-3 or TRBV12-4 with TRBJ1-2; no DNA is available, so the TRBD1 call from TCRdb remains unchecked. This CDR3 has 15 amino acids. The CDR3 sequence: CASSQPPETNYGYTF.

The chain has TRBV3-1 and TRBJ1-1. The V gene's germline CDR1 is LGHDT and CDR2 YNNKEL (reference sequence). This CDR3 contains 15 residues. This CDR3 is CASSVTLQTNTEAFF.

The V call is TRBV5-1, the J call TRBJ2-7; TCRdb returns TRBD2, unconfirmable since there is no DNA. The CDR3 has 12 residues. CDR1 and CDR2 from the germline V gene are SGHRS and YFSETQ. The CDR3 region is CASKDSGSEQYF.

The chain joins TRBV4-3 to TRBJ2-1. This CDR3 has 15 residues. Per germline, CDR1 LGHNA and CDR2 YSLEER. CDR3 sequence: CASSRDPSSYNEQFF.

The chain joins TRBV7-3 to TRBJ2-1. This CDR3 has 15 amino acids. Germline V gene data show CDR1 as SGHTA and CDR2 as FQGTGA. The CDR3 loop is CASSPVVGTYDEQFF.